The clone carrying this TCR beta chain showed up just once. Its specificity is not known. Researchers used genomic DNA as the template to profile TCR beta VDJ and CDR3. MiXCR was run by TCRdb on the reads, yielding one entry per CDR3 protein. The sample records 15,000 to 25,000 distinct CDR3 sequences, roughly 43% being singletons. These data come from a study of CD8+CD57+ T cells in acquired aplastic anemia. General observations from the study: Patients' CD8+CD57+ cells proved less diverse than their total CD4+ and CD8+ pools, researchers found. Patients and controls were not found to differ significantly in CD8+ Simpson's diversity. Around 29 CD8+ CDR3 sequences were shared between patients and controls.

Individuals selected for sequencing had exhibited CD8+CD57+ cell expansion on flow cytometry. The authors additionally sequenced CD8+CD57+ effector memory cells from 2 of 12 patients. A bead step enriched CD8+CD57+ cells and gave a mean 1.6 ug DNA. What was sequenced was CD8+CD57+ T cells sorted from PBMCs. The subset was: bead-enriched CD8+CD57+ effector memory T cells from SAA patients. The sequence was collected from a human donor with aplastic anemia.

As DNA, the CDR3 is TGTGCCAGCAGCTTAAATAGCAATCAGCCCCAGCATTTT. It is translated as CASSLNSNQPQHF. The chain has TRBV7-2 and TRBJ1-5; no definite D call. Germline V gene lookup returns CDR1 SGHTA and CDR2 FQGNSA. The CDR3 spans 13 residues. V dropped 2 bases and J dropped 0 bases, with 2 bases sitting between them.